Listed below are T cell receptor beta chains from one sample, sequenced in a study of cytomegalovirus exposure and HLA in healthy donors. Profiling relied on immunoSEQ multiplex PCR, and the TCRdb table lists in-frame clones only, not all of them. This sample carries 250,000 or so clones, roughly 87% of them seen once, and the ten largest clones take around 12%. Sample: PBMCs. The source of these receptors is a man younger than 30 in good health and CMV-seropositive. The CDR3 runs from the conserved cysteine through the conserved F or W. The D gene is left open where the match is weak. Clone size appears in some rows only: once, few, many, or a class for an expanded clone.

TRBD1	TRBV6-6	TRBJ2-5	once	TGTGCCAGCAGTTTCGGACAGGGGGCCGGAGAGACCCAGTACTTC	CASSFGQGAGETQYF
TRBD1	TRBV6-5	TRBJ1-4	NA	TGTGCCAGCAGTTACCGAGGGGGCAGGGGTAATGAAAAACTGTTTTTT	CASSYRGGRGNEKLFF
TRBD2	TRBV29-1	TRBJ2-1	NA	TGCAGCGTTGAAGATCTGGGTTCTAGCGGGAGCTCCTACAATGAGCAGTTCTTC	CSVEDLGSSGSSYNEQFF
NA	TRBV6-1	TRBJ2-7	NA	TGTGCCAGCAGTGAAAGGGGCGGATTGGACGAGCAGTACTTC	CASSERGGLDEQYF
TRBD1	TRBV5-4	TRBJ2-7	NA	TGTGCCAGCAGCCCGGACAGGGGACCTCTCTACGAGCAGTACTTC	CASSPDRGPLYEQYF
NA	TRBV6-1	TRBJ2-7	once	TGTGCCACCTTCGCGGGACACACCTACGAGCAGTACTTC	CATFAGHTYEQYF
TRBD2	TRBV6-1	TRBJ2-2	NA	TGTGCCAGCACCCGACTAGCGGGAGGCCACGGGGAGCTGTTTTTT	CASTRLAGGHGELFF
NA	TRBV5-6	TRBJ1-3	NA	TGTGCCAGCAGCTTGGCGGGAGGGTTCTCTGGAAACACCATATATTTT	CASSLAGGFSGNTIYF
NA	TRBV30	TRBJ1-5	NA	TGTGCCTGGAGTAGGGGGAATAGCAATCAGCCCCAGCATTTT	CAWSRGNSNQPQHF
TRBD1	TRBV6-6	TRBJ1-2	NA	TGTGCCAGCAGTGGACAGGAGGGTGGTGGCTACACCTTC	CASSGQEGGGYTF
NA	TRBV5-1	TRBJ2-2	NA	TGCGCCAGCCATAGCCCGGAGCACACCGGGGAGCTGTTTTTT	CASHSPEHTGELFF
TRBD1	TRBV5-1	TRBJ2-1	NA	TGCGCCAGCAGCCCGACGTTGGCGGGACAGGGGATCAATGAGCAGTTCTTC	CASSPTLAGQGINEQFF
NA	TRBV7-2	TRBJ1-5	NA	TGTGCCAGCAGACCGGGATCCAGCAATCAGCCCCAGCATTTT	CASRPGSSNQPQHF
NA	TRBV5-1	TRBJ1-3	NA	TGCGCCAGCAGCTTGGCGGCAGGAGGAAACACCATATATTTT	CASSLAAGGNTIYF